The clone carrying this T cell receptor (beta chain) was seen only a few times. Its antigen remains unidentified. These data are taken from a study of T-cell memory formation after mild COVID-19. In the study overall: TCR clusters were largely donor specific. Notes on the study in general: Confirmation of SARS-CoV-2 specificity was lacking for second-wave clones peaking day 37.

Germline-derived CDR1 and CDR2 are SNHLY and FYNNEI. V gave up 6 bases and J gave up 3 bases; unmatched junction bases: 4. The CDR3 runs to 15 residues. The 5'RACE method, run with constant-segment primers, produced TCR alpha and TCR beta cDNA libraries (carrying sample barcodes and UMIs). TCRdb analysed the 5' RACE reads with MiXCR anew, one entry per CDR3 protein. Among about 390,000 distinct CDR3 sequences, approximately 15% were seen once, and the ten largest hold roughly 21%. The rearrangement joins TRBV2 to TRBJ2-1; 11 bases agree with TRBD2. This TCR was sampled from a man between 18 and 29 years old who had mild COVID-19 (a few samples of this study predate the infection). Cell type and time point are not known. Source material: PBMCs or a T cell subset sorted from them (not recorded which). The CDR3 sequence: CASSQGLAVYNEQFF. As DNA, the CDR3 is TGTGCCAGCAGCCAGGGACTAGCGGTCTACAATGAGCAGTTCTTC.